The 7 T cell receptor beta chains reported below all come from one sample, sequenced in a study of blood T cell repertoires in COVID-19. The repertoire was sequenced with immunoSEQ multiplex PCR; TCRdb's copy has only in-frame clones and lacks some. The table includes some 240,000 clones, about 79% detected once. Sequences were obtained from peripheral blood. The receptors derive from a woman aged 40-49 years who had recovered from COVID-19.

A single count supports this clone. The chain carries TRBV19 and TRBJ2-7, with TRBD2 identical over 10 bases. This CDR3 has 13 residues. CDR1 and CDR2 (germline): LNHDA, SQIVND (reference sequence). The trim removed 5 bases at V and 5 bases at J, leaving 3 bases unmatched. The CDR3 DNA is TGTGCCAGTAGTGCTAGCGGGGGCAACGAGCAGTACTTC. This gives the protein CASSASGGNEQYF.

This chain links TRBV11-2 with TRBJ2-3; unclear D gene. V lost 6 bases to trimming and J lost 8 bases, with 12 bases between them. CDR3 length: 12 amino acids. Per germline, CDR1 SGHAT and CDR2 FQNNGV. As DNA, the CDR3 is TGTGCCAGCAGTCCGAACCAGGTTACGCAGTATTTT. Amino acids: CASSPNQVTQYF.

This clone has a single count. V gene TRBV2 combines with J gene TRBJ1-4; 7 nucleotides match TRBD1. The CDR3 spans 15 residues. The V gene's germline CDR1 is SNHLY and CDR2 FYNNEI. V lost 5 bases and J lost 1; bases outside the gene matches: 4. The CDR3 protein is CASSRYRGTNEKLFF. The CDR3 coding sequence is TGTGCCAGCAGTCGATACAGGGGAACTAATGAAAAACTGTTTTTT.

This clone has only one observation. In nucleotides, the CDR3 is TGTGCCAGCAGCCTCGTCGGAAACACCATATATTTT. This encodes CASSLVGNTIYF. The gene calls are TRBV28 and TRBJ1-3; D is ambiguous. The V end lost 6 bases, the J end lost 4 bases, and 7 bases lay between the germline ends. The CDR3 length is 12 residues. The germline V gene encodes CDR1 MDHEN and CDR2 SYDVKM. The whole variable domain, filled in from reference TRBV28 and TRBJ1-3, reads DVKVTQSSRYLVKRTGEKVFLECVQDMDHENMFWYRQDPGLGLRLIYFSYDVKMKEKGDIPEGYSVSREKKERFSLILESASTNQTSMYLCASSLVGNTIYFGEGSWLTVV.

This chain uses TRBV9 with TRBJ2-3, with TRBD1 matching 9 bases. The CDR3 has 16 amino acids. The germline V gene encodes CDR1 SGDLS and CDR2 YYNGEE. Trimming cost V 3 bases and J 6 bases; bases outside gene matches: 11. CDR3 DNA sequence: TGTGCCAGCAGCGGGGGGTGGACAGGGGTCCGCGATACGCAGTATTTT. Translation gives CASSGGWTGVRDTQYF.

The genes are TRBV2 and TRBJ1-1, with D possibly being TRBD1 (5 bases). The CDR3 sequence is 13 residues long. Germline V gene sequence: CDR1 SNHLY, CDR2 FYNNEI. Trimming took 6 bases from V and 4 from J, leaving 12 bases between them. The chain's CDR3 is CASRLGGSTEAFF. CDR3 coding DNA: TGTGCCAGCAGACTTGGGGGGAGCACTGAAGCTTTCTTT.

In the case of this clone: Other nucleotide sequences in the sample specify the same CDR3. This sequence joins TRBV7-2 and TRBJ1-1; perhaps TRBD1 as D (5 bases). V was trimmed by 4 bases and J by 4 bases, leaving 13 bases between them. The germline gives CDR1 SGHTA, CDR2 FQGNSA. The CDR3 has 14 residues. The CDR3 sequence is CASSSRVGGTEAFF. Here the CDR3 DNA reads TGTGCCAGCAGCTCGCGAGTCGGGGGCACTGAAGCTTTCTTT. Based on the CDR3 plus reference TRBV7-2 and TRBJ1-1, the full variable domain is GAGVSQSPSNKVTEKGKDVELRCDPISGHTALYWYRQSLGQGLEFLIYFQGNSAPDKSGLPSDRFSAERTGGSVSTLTIQRTQQEDSAVYLCASSSRVGGTEAFFGQGTRLTVV.